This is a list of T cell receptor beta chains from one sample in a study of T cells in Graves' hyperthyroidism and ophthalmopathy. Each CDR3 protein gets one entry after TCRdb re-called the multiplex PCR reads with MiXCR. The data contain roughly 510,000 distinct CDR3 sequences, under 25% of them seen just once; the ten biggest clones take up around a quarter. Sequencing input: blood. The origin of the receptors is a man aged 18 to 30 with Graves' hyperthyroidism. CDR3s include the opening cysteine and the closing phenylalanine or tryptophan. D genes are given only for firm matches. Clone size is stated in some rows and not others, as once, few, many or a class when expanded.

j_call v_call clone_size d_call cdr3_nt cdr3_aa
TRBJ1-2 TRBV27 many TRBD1 TGTGCCAGCAGTTTGACAGGGAGGAAAGGCTACACCTTC CASSLTGRKGYTF
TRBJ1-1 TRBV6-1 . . TGTGCCAGCAGCCCCAGGAACATGAACACTGAAGCTTTCTTT CASSPRNMNTEAFF
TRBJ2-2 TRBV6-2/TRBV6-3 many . TGTGCCAGTCTTGGGTGGGTCGTTAACGGGGAGCTGTTTTTT CASLGWVVNGELFF
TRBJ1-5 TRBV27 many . TGTGCCAGCAGTTTATCGTCAGGGAATAGCAATCAGCCCCAGCATTTT CASSLSSGNSNQPQHF
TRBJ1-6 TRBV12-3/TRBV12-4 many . TGTGCCAGCAGACTGAGGGCGAACTATAATTCACCCCTCCACTTT CASRLRANYNSPLHF
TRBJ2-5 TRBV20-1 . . TGCAGTGCTAGAGACCCCAACAGACAAGAGACCCAGTACTTC CSARDPNRQETQYF
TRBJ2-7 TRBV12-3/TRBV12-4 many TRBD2 TGTGCCAGCAGCCTAACACTAGCGGGGGGGTTTGAGCAGTACTTC CASSLTLAGGFEQYF
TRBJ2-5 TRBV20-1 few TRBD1 TGCAGTGCTAGATCCGGACAGGGGGCAGGGGAGACCCAGTACTTC CSARSGQGAGETQYF
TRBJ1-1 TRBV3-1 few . TGTGCCAGCAGCCAAGTTTTCGGGAGGACTGAAGCTTTCTTT CASSQVFGRTEAFF
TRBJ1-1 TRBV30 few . TGTGCCTGGAGTGGGGAACAGAGGAACACTGAAGCTTTCTTT CAWSGEQRNTEAFF
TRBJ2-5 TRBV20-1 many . TGCAGTGCGCGGCCGGGACTCCGGTTCCAGTACTTC CSARPGLRFQYF
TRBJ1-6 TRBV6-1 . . TGTGCCAGCAGCCTAGAGGGTGCGCGGAATTCACCCCTCCACTTT CASSLEGARNSPLHF
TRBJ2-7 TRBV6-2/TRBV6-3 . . TGTGCCAGCAACTCCCCCGAGCAGTACTTC CASNSPEQYF
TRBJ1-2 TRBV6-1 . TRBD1 TGTGCCAGCAGCGCTGACAGGGGAGATGGCTACACCTTC CASSADRGDGYTF
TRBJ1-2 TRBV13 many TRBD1 TGTGCCAGCAGCTCGGGACAGAGAGTTGGCTACACCTTC CASSSGQRVGYTF
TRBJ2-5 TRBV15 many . TGTGCCACCAGCAGCGGCAGGGGCGGGGAGACCCAGTACTTC CATSSGRGGETQYF
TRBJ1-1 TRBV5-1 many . TGCGCCAGCAGCTTGGCCGTACAGAACACTGAAGCTTTCTTT CASSLAVQNTEAFF
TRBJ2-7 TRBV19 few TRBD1 TGTGCCAGTAGTATAGAGGACAGGGACGAGCAGTACTTC CASSIEDRDEQYF
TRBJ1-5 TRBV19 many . TGTGCCAGTAGTATGAGGGCCGCGGAGCCCCAGCATTTT CASSMRAAEPQHF
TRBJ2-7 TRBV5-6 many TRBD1 TGTGCCAGCAGCAAATTGGAGGCAGGGGGTCAGGACGAGCAGTACTTC CASSKLEAGGQDEQYF
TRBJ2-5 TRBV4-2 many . TGTGCCAGCAGCCGCTGGGTCAGGGCTCAAGAGACCCAGTACTTC CASSRWVRAQETQYF
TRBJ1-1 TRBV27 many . TGTGCCAGCAGTTTAGGGAGGGAAACTGAAGCTTTCTTT CASSLGRETEAFF
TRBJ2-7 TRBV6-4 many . TGTGCCAGCAGCCTCCCTCATGCGGGGATATACTCCTACGAGCAGTACTTC CASSLPHAGIYSYEQYF
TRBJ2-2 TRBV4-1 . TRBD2 TGCGCCAGCAGCCAAGATACTAGCGGCGCCGGGGAGCTGTTTTTT CASSQDTSGAGELFF
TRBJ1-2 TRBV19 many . TGTGCCAGTAGTATAGTAACGGGACGTGGCTACACCTTC CASSIVTGRGYTF
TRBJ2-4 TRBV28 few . TGTGCCAGCAGTCCTGGGGGGCTGTCCATCAACCTAGCCAAAAACATTCAGTGCTTC CASSPGGLSINLAKNIQCF
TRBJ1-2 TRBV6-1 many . TGTGCCAGCAGATCGGGACTGCCCTCCTATGGCTACACCTTC CASRSGLPSYGYTF
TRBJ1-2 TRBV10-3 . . TGTGCCATCAGTGAGTCCGACGGCTATAACTATGGCTACACCTTC CAISESDGYNYGYTF
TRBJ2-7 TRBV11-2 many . TGTGCCAGCAGCTCCCAGGGGATGGAGCAGTACTTC CASSSQGMEQYF
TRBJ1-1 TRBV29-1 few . TGCAGCGCGATGGAGCTGAACACTGAAGCTTTCTTT CSAMELNTEAFF
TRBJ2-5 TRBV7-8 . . TGTGCCAGCAGCGCCACGCAGGGCGGGTTGGAGACCCAGTACTTC CASSATQGGLETQYF
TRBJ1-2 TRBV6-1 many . TGTGCCAGCAGGATCAGGTCCCCCGGCTATGGCTACACCTTC CASRIRSPGYGYTF
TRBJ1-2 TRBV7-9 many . TGTGCCAGCAGCGCAGCACAACTTTATGGCTACACCTTC CASSAAQLYGYTF
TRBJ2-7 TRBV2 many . TGTGCCAGCAGTGAATTTCAGGGGGGAAACGACGAGCAGTACTTC CASSEFQGGNDEQYF
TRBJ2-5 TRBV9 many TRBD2 TGTGCCAGCAGCTCCCGAACGAGGGCTAGCGGCCAAGAGACCCAGTACTTC CASSSRTRASGQETQYF
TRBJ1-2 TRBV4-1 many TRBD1 TGCGCCAGCAGCCAAACAGGGGGTACCTATGGCTACACCTTC CASSQTGGTYGYTF
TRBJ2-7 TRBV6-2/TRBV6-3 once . TGTGCCAGCAGTTACCGCCTCCGGGACTCGCAGTACTTC CASSYRLRDSQYF
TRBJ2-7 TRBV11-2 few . TGTGCCAGCAGCTTTAGTAGGGGCCAAGATGAGTACTTC CASSFSRGQDEYF
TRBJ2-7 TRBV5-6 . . TGTGCCAGCAGCTGGGAGGGACAGGACTACGAGCAGTACTTC CASSWEGQDYEQYF
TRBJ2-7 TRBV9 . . TGTGCCAGCAGCGCGCAGGGAGCCTACGAGCAGTACTTC CASSAQGAYEQYF
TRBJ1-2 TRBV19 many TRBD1 TGTGCCAGTAGTGCGACAGGGTTTGGCTATGGCTACACCTTC CASSATGFGYGYTF